Following are 9 T cell receptor beta chains from one sample sequenced in a study of blood T cell repertoires in COVID-19. This table comes from immunoSEQ multiplex PCR, and its TCRdb copy is limited to in-frame clones, with some not included. The sample carries tens of thousands of clones, about 80% recorded once. Material: peripheral blood. The receptors were gathered from an elderly man with COVID-19, enrolled during active disease.

Written as DNA, the CDR3 is TGTGCCAGCAGCTCCCGGGGACTTACTGCTGGCTACACCTTC. Its protein is CASSSRGLTAGYTF. The rearrangement uses TRBV7-9 and TRBJ1-2, with D maybe TRBD1 (5 bases). From germline, CDR1 is SEHNR and CDR2 FQNEAQ (reference sequence). The CDR3 is made up of 14 amino acids. V lost 4 bases and J 7 bases, leaving 16 bases between the germline ends.

This rearrangement joins TRBV2 to TRBJ1-2; TRBD1 matches 9 bases. The V gene end was trimmed by 4 bases and the J gene end by 11 bases; junction bases not matched to a gene: 5. CDR1 SNHLY and CDR2 FYNNEI come from the germline V gene. The CDR3 is made up of 12 amino acids. CDR3 DNA sequence: TGTGCCAGCAGTGCCGAACAGGGGGCATACACCTTC. It is translated as CASSAEQGAYTF.

The V gene is TRBV6-5, the J gene TRBJ1-5; the D gene is possibly TRBD1 (6 bases). Per the germline V gene, CDR1 is MNHEY and CDR2 is SVGAGI. V was trimmed by 11 bases and J by 2 bases, leaving 13 bases between them. The CDR3 spans 13 residues. CDR3 loop: CAAGASGNQPQHF. CDR3 coding DNA: TGTGCCGCGGGGGCATCGGGCAATCAGCCCCAGCATTTT.

This clone was counted a single time. The gene calls are TRBV4-1 and TRBJ1-2; 12 bases agree with TRBD1. Trimming cost V 5 bases and J 7 bases; bases outside gene matches: 2. CDR1 MGHRA and CDR2 YSYEKL come from the germline V gene. The CDR3 runs to 13 residues. The CDR3 sequence is CASSRDRGLGYTF. The CDR3 DNA follows: TGCGCCAGCAGCAGGGACAGGGGGCTTGGCTACACCTTC.

The chain uses TRBV11-3 and TRBJ2-2; TRBD2 matches at 7 bases. The CDR3 covers 16 residues. Germline V gene data show CDR1 as SGHNT and CDR2 as YENEEA. V was pared by 0 bases and J by 0 bases, with 1 base of the junction left unmatched. CDR3 coding DNA: TGTGCCAGCAGCTTAGATCTAGCGGCGAACACCGGGGAGCTGTTTTTT. This codes for CASSLDLAANTGELFF.

This chain links TRBV7-9 with TRBJ2-5; the match to TRBD2 covers 12 bases. V dropped 6 bases and J dropped 2; count of bases not matched to a gene: 4. The CDR3 runs to 15 residues. In germline, CDR1 is SEHNR, CDR2 FQNEAQ (reference sequence). CDR3 sequence reads: CASRPTSGRQETQYF. For the CDR3, the DNA is TGTGCCAGCAGACCGACTAGCGGGAGACAAGAGACCCAGTACTTC.

This clone was seen only a few times. This chain links TRBV10-3 with TRBJ1-3; possibly TRBD1 for D (5 bases). This CDR3 spans 16 amino acids. Looked up from germline, CDR1 is ENHRY and CDR2 is SYGVKD. V was shortened by 6 bases and J by 2 bases, with 17 bases between the two germline ends. The CDR3, as DNA: TGTGCCATCAGCTCAACCGTAGGGGATACTGGAAACACCATATATTTT. Translating gives CAISSTVGDTGNTIYF.

The chain carries TRBV25-1 and TRBJ2-5, with D possibly matching TRBD2 (6 bases). The V end lost 4 bases, the J end lost 3 bases, and 15 bases lay between the germline ends. CDR1 is MGHDK and CDR2 is SYGVNS in the germline V gene. This CDR3 is built from 15 residues. The CDR3 region is CASSVGGVMEETQYF. Here the CDR3 DNA reads TGTGCCAGCAGTGTGGGAGGAGTTATGGAAGAGACCCAGTACTTC.

The V gene is TRBV5-1, the J gene TRBJ2-3, with a possible D match to TRBD2 (5 bases). Germline CDR1 and CDR2: SGHRS and YFSETQ. This CDR3 comprises 15 residues. V gave up 0 bases and J gave up 4 bases, with 12 bases separating them. DNA for the CDR3: TGCGCCAGCAGCTTGGCAGAGGGAACCGCAGATACGCAGTATTTT. The encoded protein is CASSLAEGTADTQYF. Using reference TRBV5-1 and TRBJ2-3 for the parts outside the CDR3, the full variable domain is KAGVTQTPRYLIKTRGQQVTLSCSPISGHRSVSWYQQTPGQGLQFLFEYFSETQRNKGNFPGRFSGRQFSNSRSEMNVSTLELGDSALYLCASSLAEGTADTQYFGPGTRLTVL.